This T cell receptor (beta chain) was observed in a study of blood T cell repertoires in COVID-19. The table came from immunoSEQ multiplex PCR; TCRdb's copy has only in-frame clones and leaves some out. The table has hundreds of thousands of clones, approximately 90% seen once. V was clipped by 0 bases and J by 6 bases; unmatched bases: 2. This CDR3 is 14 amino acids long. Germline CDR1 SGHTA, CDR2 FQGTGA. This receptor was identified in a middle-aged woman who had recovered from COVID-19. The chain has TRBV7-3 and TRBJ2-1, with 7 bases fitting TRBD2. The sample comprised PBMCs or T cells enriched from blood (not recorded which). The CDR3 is CASSLTAGLNEQFF. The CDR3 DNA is TGTGCCAGCAGCTTAACAGCGGGACTCAATGAGCAGTTCTTC.